This entry lists 5 T cell receptor beta chains sequenced from one sample in a study of vaccination and CD4 T cells after COVID-19. Treatment meaning: approximately nine-day PBMC culture with coronavirus spike peptide pools or control peptides (ViraFEST assay). Sequenced with the Oncomine TCR Beta short-read assay was DNA taken from cultured CD4+ T cells. TCRdb re-called the PCR reads with MiXCR, one entry per CDR3 protein. The sample includes fewer than 25,000 distinct CDR3 sequences, 45% to 60% seen only once; the top ten take 5.5%. Which antigens these TCRs recognize remains unknown. The sample consisted of CD4+ T cells from blood, cultured in vitro. All receptors come from a human donor who had recovered from COVID-19.

The chain joins TRBV24-1 to TRBJ2-5; TRBD2 might be the D (7 bases). The V gene lost 5 bases and the J gene lost 2 bases, with 11 bases spanning the gap. Germline V CDR1 and CDR2: KGHDR, SFDVKD. This CDR3 is built from 14 residues. CDR3 bases: TGTGCCACCAGTGTTGGGGGGGCTCAAGAGACCCAGTACTTC. This encodes CATSVGGAQETQYF.

The CDR3 reads CASSEVQGDQPQHF. The CDR3 region has the DNA TGTGCCAGCAGTGAAGTCCAGGGCGATCAGCCCCAGCATTTT. The genes are TRBV6-1 and TRBJ1-5; tentatively, D is TRBD1 (5 bases). V was shortened by 1 base and J by 5 bases, with 9 bases between the two germline ends. The CDR3 spans 14 residues. The V gene's germline CDR1 is MNHNS and CDR2 SASEGT.

The sample holds a few counts of this clonotype. V and J are TRBV10-1 and TRBJ2-3; 7 bases align to TRBD1. Germline V gene data show CDR1 as WNHNN and CDR2 as SYGVQD (reference sequence). Trimming at V came to 10 bases and at J to 5 bases, leaving 9 bases not matched to a gene. CDR3 length equals 13 residues. The CDR3 nucleotides read TGCGCCATGTTGACAGGGATGGGAGATACGCAGTATTTT. Its translation is CAMLTGMGDTQYF.

In its sample, this clonotype was seen a few times. The V gene is TRBV6-2 or TRBV6-3, the J gene TRBJ2-3; TRBD2 matches at 7 bases. Germline V gene data show CDR1 as MNHEY and CDR2 as SVGEGT. V was pared by 4 bases and J by 3 bases, with 4 bases of the junction left unmatched. The CDR3 covers 14 residues. CDR3 loop: CASSFAGVTDTQYF. The DNA for the CDR3 is TGTGCCAGCAGTTTCGCGGGAGTTACAGATACGCAGTATTTT.

The V gene is TRBV15, the J gene TRBJ2-2, with a tentative D call TRBD1 (6 bases). The germline gives CDR1 LNHNV, CDR2 YYDKDF (reference sequence). V lost 0 bases and J 2 bases, leaving 13 bases between the germline ends. The CDR3 extends over 17 amino acids. CDR3 nucleotides: TGTGCCACCAGCAGAGATTTGGCCAGGGGTAACACCGGGGAGCTGTTTTTT. Residues: CATSRDLARGNTGELFF.